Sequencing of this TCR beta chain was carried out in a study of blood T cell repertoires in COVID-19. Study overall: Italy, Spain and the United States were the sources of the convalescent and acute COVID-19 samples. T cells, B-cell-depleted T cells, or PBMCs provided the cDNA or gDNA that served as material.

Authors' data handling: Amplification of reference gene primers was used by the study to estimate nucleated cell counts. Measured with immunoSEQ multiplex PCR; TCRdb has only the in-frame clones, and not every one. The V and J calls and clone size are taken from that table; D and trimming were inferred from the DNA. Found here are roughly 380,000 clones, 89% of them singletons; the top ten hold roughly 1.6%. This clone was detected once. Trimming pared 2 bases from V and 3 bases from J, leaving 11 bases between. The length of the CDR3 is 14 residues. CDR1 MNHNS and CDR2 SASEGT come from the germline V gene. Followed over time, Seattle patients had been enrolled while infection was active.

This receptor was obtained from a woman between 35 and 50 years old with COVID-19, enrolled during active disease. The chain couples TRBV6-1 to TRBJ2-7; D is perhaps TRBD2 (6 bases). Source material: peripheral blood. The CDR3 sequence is CASSESRGYYEQYF. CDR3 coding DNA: TGTGCCAGCAGTGAATCCCGGGGGTACTACGAGCAGTACTTC.